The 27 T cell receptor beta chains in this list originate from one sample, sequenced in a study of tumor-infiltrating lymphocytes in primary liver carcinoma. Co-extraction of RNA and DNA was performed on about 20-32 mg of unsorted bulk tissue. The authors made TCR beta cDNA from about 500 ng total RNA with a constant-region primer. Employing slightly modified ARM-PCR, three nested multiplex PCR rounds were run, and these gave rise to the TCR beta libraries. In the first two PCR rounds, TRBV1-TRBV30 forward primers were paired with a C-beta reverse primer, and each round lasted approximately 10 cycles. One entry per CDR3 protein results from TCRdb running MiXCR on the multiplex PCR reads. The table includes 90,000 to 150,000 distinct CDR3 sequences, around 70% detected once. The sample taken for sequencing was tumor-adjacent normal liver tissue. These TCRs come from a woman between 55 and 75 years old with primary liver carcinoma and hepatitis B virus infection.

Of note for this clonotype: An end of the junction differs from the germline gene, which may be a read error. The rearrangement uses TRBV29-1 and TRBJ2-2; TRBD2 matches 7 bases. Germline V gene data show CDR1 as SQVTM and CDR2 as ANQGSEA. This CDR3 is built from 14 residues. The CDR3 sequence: CSVGGTSATGVLFF. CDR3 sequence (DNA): TGCAGCGTTGGTGGAACTAGCGCCACCGGGGTGCTGTTTTTT.

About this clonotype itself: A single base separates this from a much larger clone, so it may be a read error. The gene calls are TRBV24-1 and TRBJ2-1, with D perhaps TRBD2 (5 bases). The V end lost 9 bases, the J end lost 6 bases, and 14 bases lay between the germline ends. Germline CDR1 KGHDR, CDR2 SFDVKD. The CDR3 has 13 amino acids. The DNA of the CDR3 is TGTGCCACCGTACCGGGAAAGAGCAATGAGCAGTTCTTC. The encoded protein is CATVPGKSNEQFF.

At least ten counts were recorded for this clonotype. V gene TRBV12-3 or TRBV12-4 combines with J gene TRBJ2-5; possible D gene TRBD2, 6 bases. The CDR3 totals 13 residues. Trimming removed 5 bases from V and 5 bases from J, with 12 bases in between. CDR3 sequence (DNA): TGTGCCAGCAGTATGGCGGGATTTGAGACCCAGTACTTC. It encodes CASSMAGFETQYF.

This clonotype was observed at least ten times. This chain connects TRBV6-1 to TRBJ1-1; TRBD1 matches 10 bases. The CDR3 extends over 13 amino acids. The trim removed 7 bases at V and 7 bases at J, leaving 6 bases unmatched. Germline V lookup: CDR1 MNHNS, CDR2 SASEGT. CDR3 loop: CASKDRGFGEAFF. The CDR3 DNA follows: TGTGCCAGCAAGGACAGGGGGTTTGGTGAAGCTTTCTTT.

Here the CDR3 reads CTPGTPAYEQYF. The CDR3 nucleotides read TGTACCCCTGGGACACCAGCCTACGAGCAGTACTTC. The gene calls are TRBV10-3 and TRBJ2-7; D may be TRBD1 (6 bases). CDR3 length: 12 amino acids. Germline loops: CDR1 ENHRY, CDR2 SYGVKD.

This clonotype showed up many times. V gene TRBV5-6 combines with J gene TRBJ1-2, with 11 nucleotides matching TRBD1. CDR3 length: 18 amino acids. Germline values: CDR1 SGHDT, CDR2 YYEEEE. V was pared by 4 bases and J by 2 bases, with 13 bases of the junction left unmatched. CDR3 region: CASSQLRGQGASNYGYTF. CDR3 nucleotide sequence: TGTGCCAGCAGCCAACTCAGAGGACAGGGGGCCTCAAACTATGGCTACACCTTC.

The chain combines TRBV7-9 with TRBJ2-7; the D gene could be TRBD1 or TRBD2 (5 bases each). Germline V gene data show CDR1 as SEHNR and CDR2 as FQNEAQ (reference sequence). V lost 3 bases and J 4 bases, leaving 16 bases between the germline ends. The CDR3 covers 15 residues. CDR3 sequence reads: CASSFGAGNPYEQYF. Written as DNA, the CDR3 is TGTGCCAGCAGCTTCGGGGCAGGGAACCCTTACGAGCAGTACTTC.

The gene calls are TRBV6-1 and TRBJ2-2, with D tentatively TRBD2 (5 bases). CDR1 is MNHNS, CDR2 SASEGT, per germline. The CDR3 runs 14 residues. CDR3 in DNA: TGTGCAAGCGGTGAACTGTTCTTGAGGAGGGAGCTGTTTTTT. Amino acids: CASGELFLRRELFF.

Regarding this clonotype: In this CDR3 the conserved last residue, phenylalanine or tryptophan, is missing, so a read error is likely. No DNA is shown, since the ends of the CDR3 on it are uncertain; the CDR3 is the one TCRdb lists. CDR3 sequence reads: CASSSLRSGIGELLY. The genes are TRBV11-2 and TRBJ2-2; no DNA check was done on the table's D call, TRBD2. Germline V CDR1 and CDR2: SGHAT, FQNNGV. The CDR3 region is 15 residues in length, termini included.

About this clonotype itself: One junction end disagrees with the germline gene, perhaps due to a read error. For the CDR3, the DNA is TGTGCTAGCAATCCGGGATCAATTATCGATGAGCAGTTCTTC. This encodes CASNPGSIIDEQFF. The chain couples TRBV6-6 to TRBJ2-1, with D perhaps matching TRBD2 (5 bases). Germline V gives CDR1 MNHNY, CDR2 SVGAGI (reference sequence). The CDR3 sequence is 14 residues long.

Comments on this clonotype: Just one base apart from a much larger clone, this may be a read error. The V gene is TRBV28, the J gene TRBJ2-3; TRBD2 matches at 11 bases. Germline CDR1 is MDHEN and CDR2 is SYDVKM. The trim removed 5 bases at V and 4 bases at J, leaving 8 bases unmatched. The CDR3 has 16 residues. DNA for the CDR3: TGTGCCAGCAGTCCCCTTCTACTAGCGGGAGCAGATACGCAGTATTTT. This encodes CASSPLLLAGADTQYF.

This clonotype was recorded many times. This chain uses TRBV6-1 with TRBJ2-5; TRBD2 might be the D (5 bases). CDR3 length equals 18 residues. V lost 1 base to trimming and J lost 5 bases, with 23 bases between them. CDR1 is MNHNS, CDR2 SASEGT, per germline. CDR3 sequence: CASSEVTGGWTYRETQYF. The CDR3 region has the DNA TGTGCCAGCAGTGAAGTCACGGGCGGGTGGACCTATCGGGAGACCCAGTACTTC.

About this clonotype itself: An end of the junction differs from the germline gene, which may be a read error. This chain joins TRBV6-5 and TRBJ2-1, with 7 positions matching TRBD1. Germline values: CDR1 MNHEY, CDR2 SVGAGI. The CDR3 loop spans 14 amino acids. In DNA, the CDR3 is TGTGCCAACAGTAACGAGGACAGGCGCAATGGGCAGTTCTTC. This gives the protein CANSNEDRRNGQFF.

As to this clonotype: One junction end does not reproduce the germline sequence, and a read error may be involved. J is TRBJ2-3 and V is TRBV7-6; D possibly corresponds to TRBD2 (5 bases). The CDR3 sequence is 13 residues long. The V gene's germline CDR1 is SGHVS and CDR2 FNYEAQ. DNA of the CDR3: TGTGTCAGCAGCTTACTAGAGTTAGATACGCAGTATTTT. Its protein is CVSSLLELDTQYF.

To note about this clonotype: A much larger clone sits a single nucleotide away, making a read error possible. This chain's CDR3 is CASRGASRLQNEQFF. DNA for the CDR3: TGTGCCAGCAGGGGGGCTAGCCGGCTACAAAATGAGCAGTTCTTC. The chain links TRBV6-1 to TRBJ2-1; maybe TRBD1 (6 bases). The CDR3 consists of 15 residues. The germline gives CDR1 MNHNS, CDR2 SASEGT. V was pared by 6 bases and J by 7 bases, with 19 bases between.

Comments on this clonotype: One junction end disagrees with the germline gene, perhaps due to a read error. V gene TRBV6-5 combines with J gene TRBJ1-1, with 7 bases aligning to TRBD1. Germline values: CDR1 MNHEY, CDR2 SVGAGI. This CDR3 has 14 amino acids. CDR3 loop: CASRTTGWDTEANF. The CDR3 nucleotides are TGTGCCAGCAGGACGACAGGGTGGGACACTGAAGCTAACTTT.

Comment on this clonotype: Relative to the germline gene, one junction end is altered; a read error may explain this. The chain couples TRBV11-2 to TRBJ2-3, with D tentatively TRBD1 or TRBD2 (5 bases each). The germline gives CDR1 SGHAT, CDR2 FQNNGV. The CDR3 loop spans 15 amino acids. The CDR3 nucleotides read TGTGCCACGTGTCTGGGGGAGTTCGCGGTAGATGCGCAGTATTTT. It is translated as CATCLGEFAVDAQYF. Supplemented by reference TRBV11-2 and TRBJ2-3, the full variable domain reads EAGVAQSPRYKIIEKRQSVAFWCNPISGHATLYWYQQILGQGPKLLIQFQNNGVVDDSQLPKDRFSAERLKGVDSTLKIQPAKLEDSAVYLCATCLGEFAVDAQYFGPGTRLTVL.

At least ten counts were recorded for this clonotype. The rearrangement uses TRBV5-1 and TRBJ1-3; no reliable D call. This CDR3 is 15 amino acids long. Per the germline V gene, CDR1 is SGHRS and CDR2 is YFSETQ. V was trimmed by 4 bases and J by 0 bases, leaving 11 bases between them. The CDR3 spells CASSPEGGSGNTIYF. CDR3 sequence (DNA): TGCGCCAGCAGCCCCGAGGGCGGCTCTGGAAACACCATATATTTT.

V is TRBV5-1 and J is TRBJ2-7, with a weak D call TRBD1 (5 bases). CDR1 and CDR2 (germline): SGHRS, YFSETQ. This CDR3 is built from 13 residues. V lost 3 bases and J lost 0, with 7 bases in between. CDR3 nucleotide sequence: TGCGCCAGCAGCTCCACAGGCTCCTACGAGCAGTACTTC. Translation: CASSSTGSYEQYF. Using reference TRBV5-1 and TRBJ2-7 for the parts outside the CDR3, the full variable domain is KAGVTQTPRYLIKTRGQQVTLSCSPISGHRSVSWYQQTPGQGLQFLFEYFSETQRNKGNFPGRFSGRQFSNSRSEMNVSTLELGDSALYLCASSSTGSYEQYFGPGTRLTVT.

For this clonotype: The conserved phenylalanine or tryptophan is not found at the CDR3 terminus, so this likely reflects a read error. The CDR3 here is CASSLLGGRGEQYL. As DNA, the CDR3 is TGTGCAAGCAGCTTGCTTGGGGGGCGGGGCGAGCAGTACTTG. The chain joins TRBV11-2 to TRBJ2-7; D possibly uses TRBD1 or TRBD2 (6 bases each). The CDR3 has 14 residues. Germline V gives CDR1 SGHAT, CDR2 FQNNGV.

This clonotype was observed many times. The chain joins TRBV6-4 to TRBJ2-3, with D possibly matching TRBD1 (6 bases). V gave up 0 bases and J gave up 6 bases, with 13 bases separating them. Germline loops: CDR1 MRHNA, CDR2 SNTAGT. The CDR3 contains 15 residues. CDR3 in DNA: TGTGCCAGCAGTGACTCGAGGACAGACATCGATACGCAGTATTTT. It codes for CASSDSRTDIDTQYF.

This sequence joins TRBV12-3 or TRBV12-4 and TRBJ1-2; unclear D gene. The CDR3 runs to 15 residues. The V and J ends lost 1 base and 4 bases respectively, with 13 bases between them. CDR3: CASSLGTRACYGYTF. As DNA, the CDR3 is TGTGCCAGCAGTTTAGGAACAAGGGCTTGCTATGGCTACACCTTC.

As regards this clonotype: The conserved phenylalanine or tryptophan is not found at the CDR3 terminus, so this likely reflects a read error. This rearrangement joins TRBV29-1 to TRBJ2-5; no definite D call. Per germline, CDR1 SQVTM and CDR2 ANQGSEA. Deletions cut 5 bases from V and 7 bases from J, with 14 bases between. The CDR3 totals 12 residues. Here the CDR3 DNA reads TGCAGCGTTTTCCGAGACCATGGGACCCAGTACCAC. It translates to CSVFRDHGTQYH.

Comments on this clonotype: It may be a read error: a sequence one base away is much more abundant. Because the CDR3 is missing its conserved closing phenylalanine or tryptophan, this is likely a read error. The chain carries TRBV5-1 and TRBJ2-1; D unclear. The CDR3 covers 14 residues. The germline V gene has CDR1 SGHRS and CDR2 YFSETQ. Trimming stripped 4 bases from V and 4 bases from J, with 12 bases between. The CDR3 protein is CASSRRRLYNEQFL. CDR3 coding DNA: TGCGCCAGCAGCCGGCGCCGGTTGTACAATGAGCAGTTCTTA.

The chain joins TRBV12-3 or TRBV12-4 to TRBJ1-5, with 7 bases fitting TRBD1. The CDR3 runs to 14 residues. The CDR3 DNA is TGTGGCGGCAGCAGAACAGGGGTCAATCAGCCCCAGCATTTT. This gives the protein CGGSRTGVNQPQHF.

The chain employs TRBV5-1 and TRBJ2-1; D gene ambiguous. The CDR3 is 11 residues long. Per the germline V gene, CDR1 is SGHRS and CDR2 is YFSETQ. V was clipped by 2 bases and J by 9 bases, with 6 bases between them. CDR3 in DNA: TGCGCCAGCAGCTTATCGGGTGAGCAGTTCTTC. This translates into CASSLSGEQFF.

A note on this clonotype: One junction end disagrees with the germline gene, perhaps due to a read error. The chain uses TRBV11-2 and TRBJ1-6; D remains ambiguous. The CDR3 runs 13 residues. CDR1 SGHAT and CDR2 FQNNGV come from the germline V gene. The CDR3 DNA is TGTGCTGGCAGCTTTGTAATGAATTCACCCTTCCACTTT. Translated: CAGSFVMNSPFHF.